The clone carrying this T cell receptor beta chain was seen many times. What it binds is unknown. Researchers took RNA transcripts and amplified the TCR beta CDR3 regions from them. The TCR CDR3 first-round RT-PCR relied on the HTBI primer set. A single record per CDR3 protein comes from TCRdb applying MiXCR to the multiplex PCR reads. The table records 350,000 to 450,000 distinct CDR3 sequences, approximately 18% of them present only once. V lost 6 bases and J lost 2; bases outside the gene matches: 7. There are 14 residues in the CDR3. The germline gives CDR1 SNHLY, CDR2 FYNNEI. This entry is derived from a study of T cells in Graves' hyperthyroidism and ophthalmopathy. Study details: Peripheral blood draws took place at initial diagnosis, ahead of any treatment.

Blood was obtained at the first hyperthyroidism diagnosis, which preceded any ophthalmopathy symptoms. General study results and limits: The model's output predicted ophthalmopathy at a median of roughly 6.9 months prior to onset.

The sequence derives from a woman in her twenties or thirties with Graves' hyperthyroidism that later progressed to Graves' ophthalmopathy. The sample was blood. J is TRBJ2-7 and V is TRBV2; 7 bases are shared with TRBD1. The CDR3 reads CASSQTGYPYEQYF. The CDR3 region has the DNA TGTGCCAGCAGCCAGACAGGGTACCCCTACGAGCAGTACTTC.